The rows below give T cell receptor beta chains drawn from one sample of a study of T-cell reconstitution after alpha-beta-depleted transplantation in children. TCRdb re-called the PCR reads through MiXCR, storing one row per CDR3 protein. This sample yields about 210,000 distinct CDR3 sequences, of which around a sixth are seen a single time; 35% to 50% belongs to the top ten. The sequences come from PBMCs, mostly from graft donor cells, collected 360 days after TCRalphabeta/CD19-depleted stem cell transplant. These receptors all stem from a male patient under 10 years old who had a stem cell transplant for acute lymphoblastic leukemia, so the T cells may come from the graft donor. Both conserved end residues are part of each CDR3. The D gene is left open where the match is weak. Only some rows state a clone size, as once, few, many or a class for expanded clones.

clone size: NA; V gene: TRBV20-1; D gene: NA; J gene: TRBJ2-5; CDR3 protein: CSARVVVLQETQYF; CDR3 DNA: TGCAGTGCTAGAGTGGTGGTTCTCCAAGAGACCCAGTACTTC
clone size: NA; V gene: TRBV16; D gene: NA; J gene: TRBJ1-2; CDR3 protein: CASSQFGADLRYGYTF; CDR3 DNA: TGTGCCAGCAGCCAATTTGGCGCGGATTTGCGCTATGGCTACACCTTC
clone size: few; V gene: TRBV6-5; D gene: TRBD2; J gene: TRBJ2-5; CDR3 protein: CASSYLAGAGKTQYF; CDR3 DNA: TGTGCCAGCAGTTACTTAGCGGGGGCAGGGAAGACCCAGTACTTC
clone size: NA; V gene: TRBV6-1; D gene: TRBD1; J gene: TRBJ2-3; CDR3 protein: CASRRGTGTDTQYF; CDR3 DNA: TGTGCCAGCAGGAGGGGGACAGGCACAGATACGCAGTATTTT
clone size: few; V gene: TRBV25-1; D gene: NA; J gene: TRBJ2-7; CDR3 protein: CASSDMTNGYYEQYF; CDR3 DNA: TGTGCCAGCAGTGATATGACAAACGGCTACTACGAGCAGTACTTC
clone size: NA; V gene: TRBV7-9; D gene: TRBD2; J gene: TRBJ2-5; CDR3 protein: CASSQPTSGYQETQYF; CDR3 DNA: TGTGCCAGCAGCCAACCGACTAGCGGATACCAAGAGACCCAGTACTTC
clone size: NA; V gene: TRBV29-1; D gene: TRBD1; J gene: TRBJ2-5; CDR3 protein: CSVEPDRAPETQYF; CDR3 DNA: TGCAGCGTCGAACCAGACAGGGCACCAGAGACCCAGTACTTC
clone size: NA; V gene: TRBV15; D gene: NA; J gene: TRBJ1-5; CDR3 protein: CATSRYPEMEDQPQHF; CDR3 DNA: TGTGCCACCAGCAGATACCCGGAGATGGAAGATCAGCCCCAGCATTTT
clone size: few; V gene: TRBV5-5; D gene: NA; J gene: TRBJ1-3; CDR3 protein: CASSLDGSSGNTIYF; CDR3 DNA: TGTGCCAGCAGCTTGGACGGGAGCTCTGGAAACACCATATATTTT
clone size: NA; V gene: TRBV27; D gene: NA; J gene: TRBJ2-7; CDR3 protein: CASTPTGSRIPYEQYF; CDR3 DNA: TGTGCCAGCACCCCCACGGGATCCCGGATCCCCTACGAGCAGTACTTC
clone size: few; V gene: TRBV20-1; D gene: NA; J gene: TRBJ1-2; CDR3 protein: CSARDLKGYGYTF; CDR3 DNA: TGCAGTGCTAGAGATCTAAAGGGCTATGGCTACACCTTC
clone size: NA; V gene: TRBV5-5; D gene: NA; J gene: TRBJ2-1; CDR3 protein: CASSLGFTGGLRNEQFF; CDR3 DNA: TGTGCCAGCAGCTTGGGGTTTACGGGGGGCCTTCGGAATGAGCAGTTCTTC
clone size: many; V gene: TRBV29-1; D gene: NA; J gene: TRBJ1-4; CDR3 protein: CSVLSDFEKLFF; CDR3 DNA: TGCAGCGTTCTTAGCGACTTTGAAAAACTGTTTTTT
clone size: few; V gene: TRBV5-1; D gene: NA; J gene: TRBJ1-2; CDR3 protein: CASSWTDVSGYTF; CDR3 DNA: TGCGCCAGCAGCTGGACGGATGTGTCTGGCTACACCTTC
clone size: few; V gene: TRBV12-3/TRBV12-4; D gene: TRBD1; J gene: TRBJ2-2; CDR3 protein: CASRVRDRGLTRSTGELFF; CDR3 DNA: TGTGCCAGCAGAGTAAGGGACAGGGGCCTCACTCGGAGCACCGGGGAGCTGTTTTTT
clone size: NA; V gene: TRBV7-9; D gene: TRBD1; J gene: TRBJ1-5; CDR3 protein: CAMPSPGQAPNGPNNQPQHF; CDR3 DNA: TGTGCCATGCCAAGTCCGGGACAGGCACCGAACGGGCCCAACAATCAGCCCCAGCATTTT
clone size: NA; V gene: TRBV6-2/TRBV6-3; D gene: NA; J gene: TRBJ1-1; CDR3 protein: CASSSAYMNTEAFF; CDR3 DNA: TGTGCCAGCAGTTCGGCCTATATGAACACTGAAGCTTTCTTT
clone size: many; V gene: TRBV7-8; D gene: NA; J gene: TRBJ2-5; CDR3 protein: CASSLGRGLQETQYF; CDR3 DNA: TGTGCCAGCAGCTTAGGTCGGGGACTGCAAGAGACCCAGTACTTC
clone size: NA; V gene: TRBV5-1; D gene: NA; J gene: TRBJ1-1; CDR3 protein: CASSYFQNTEAFF; CDR3 DNA: TGCGCCAGCAGCTATTTTCAGAACACTGAAGCTTTCTTT